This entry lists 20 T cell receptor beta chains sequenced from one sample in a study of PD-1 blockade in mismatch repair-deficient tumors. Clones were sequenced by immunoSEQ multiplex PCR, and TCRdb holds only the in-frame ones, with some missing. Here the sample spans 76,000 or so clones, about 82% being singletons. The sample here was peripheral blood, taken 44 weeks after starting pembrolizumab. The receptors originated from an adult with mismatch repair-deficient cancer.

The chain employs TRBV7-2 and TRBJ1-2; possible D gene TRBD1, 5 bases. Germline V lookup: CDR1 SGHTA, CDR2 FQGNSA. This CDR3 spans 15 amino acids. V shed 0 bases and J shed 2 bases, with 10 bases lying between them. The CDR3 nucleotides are TGTGCCAGCAGCTTAGCCGGGGGTGGGAACTATGGCTACACCTTC. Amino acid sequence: CASSLAGGGNYGYTF.

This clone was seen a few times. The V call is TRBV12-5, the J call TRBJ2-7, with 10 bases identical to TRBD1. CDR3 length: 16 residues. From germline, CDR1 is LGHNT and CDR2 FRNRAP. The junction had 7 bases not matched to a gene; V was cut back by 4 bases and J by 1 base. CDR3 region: CASGWTGQGISYEQYF. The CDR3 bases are TGTGCTAGTGGTTGGACGGGACAGGGGATTTCCTACGAGCAGTACTTC.

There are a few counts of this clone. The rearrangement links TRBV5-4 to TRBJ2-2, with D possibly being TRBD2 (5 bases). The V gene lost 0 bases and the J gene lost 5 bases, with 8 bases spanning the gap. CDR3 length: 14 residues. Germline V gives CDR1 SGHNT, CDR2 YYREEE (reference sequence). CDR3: CASSLGTGTGELFF. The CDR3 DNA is TGTGCCAGCAGCTTGGGAACGGGAACCGGGGAGCTGTTTTTT.

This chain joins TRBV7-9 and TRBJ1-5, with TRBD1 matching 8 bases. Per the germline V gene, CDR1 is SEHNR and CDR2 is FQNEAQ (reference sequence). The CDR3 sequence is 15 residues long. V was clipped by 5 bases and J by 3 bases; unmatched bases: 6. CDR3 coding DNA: TGTGCCAGCAGCCCTCCAGGGGGCTCCAATCAGCCCCAGCATTTT. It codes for CASSPPGGSNQPQHF.

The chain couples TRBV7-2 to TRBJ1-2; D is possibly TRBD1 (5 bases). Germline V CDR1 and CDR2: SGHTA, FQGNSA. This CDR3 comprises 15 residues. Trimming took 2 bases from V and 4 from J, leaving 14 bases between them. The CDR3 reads CASSLIVGEAYGYTF. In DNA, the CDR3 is TGTGCCAGCAGCTTAATAGTAGGGGAGGCCTATGGCTACACCTTC.

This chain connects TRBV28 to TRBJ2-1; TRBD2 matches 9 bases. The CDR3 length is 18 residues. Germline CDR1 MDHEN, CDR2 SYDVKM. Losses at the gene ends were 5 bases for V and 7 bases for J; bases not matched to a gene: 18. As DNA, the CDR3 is TGTGCCAGCAGTCTCTACCTGGGGGCTAGCGGGGCCTTAAATGAGCAGTTCTTC. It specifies CASSLYLGASGALNEQFF.

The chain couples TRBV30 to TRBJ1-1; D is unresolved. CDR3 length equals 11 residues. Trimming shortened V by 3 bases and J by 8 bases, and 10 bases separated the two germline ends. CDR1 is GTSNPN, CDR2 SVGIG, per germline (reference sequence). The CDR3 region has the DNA TGTGCCTGGAGGTGGGGTGAGGAAGCTTTCTTT. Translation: CAWRWGEEAFF.

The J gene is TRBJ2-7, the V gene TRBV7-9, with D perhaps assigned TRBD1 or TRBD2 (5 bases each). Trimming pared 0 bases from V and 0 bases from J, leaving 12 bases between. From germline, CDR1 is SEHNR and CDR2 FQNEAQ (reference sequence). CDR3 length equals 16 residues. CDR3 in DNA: TGTGCCAGCAGCTTAGCCCCGGGGCCGAGCTCCTACGAGCAGTACTTC. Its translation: CASSLAPGPSSYEQYF.

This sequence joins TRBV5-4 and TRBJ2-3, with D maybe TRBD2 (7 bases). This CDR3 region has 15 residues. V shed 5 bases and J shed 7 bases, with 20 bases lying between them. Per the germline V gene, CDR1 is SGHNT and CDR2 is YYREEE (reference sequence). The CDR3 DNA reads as TGTGCCAGCAGTGAACTAGCGAAAGGGGGGTATACGCAGTATTTT. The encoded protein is CASSELAKGGYTQYF.

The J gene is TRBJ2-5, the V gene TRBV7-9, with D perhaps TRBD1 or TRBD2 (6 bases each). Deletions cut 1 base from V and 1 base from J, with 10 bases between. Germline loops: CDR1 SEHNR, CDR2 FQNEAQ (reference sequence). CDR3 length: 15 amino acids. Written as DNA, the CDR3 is TGTGCCAGCAGCTTAGACGGGGGCGGCCAAGAGACCCAGTACTTC. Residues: CASSLDGGGQETQYF.

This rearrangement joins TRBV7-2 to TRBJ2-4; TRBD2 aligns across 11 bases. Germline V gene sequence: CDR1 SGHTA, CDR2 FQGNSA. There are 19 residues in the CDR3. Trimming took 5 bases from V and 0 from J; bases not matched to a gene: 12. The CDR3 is CASSPGGLAGGIAKNIQYF. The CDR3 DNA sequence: TGTGCCAGCAGCCCCGGGGGGCTAGCGGGAGGTATAGCCAAAAACATTCAGTACTTC.

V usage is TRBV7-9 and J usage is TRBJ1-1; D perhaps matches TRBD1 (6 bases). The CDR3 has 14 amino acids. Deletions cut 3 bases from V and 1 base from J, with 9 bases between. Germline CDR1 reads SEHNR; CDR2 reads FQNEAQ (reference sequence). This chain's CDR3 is CASSLGRGNTEAFF. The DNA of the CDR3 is TGTGCCAGCAGCTTGGGCAGGGGGAACACTGAAGCTTTCTTT.

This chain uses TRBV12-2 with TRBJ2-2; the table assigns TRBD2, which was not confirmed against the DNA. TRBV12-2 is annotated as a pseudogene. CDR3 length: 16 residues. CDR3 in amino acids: CASRLPGLAGVGELFF. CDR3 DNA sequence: TGTGCAAGTCGCTTACCCGGACTAGCGGGAGTCGGGGAGCTGTTTTTT.

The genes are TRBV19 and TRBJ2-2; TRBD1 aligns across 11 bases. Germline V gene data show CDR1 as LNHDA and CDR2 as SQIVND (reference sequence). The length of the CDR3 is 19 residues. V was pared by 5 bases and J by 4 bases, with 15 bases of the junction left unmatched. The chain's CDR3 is CASSDYPDRGRGGTGELFF. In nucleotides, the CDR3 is TGTGCCAGTAGTGACTACCCGGACAGGGGGCGCGGAGGCACCGGGGAGCTGTTTTTT.

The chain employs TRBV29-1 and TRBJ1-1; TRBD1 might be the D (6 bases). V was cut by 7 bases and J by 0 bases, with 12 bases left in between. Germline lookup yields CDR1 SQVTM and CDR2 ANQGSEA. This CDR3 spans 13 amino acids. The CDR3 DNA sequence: TGCAGCGCCGAAACAGGGATGAACACTGAAGCTTTCTTT. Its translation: CSAETGMNTEAFF.

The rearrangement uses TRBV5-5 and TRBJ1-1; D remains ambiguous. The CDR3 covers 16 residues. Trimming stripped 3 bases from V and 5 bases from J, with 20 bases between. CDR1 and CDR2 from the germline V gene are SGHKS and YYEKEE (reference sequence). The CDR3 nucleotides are TGTGCCAGCAGCTACAATCCGGGGTTTGAAGGGACTGAAGCTTTCTTT. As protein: CASSYNPGFEGTEAFF.

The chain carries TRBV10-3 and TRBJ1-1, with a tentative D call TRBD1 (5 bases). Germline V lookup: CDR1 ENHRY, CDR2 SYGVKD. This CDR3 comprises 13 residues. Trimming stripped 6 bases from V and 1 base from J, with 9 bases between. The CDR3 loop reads CAIRDTGNTEAFF. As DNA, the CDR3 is TGTGCCATCAGGGATACAGGGAACACTGAAGCTTTCTTT.

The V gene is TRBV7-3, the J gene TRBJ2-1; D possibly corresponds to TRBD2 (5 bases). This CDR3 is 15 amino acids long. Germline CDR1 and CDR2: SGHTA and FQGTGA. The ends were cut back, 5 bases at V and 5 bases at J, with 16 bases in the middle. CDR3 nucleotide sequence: TGTGCCAGCAGCCCATGGGCTAGCCCCCACAATGAGCAGTTCTTC. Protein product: CASSPWASPHNEQFF.

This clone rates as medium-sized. CDR3 sequence: CASSSNQMAGEQYF. The CDR3 bases are TGTGCCAGCAGCTCCAACCAAATGGCGGGTGAGCAGTACTTC. V and J are TRBV11-1 and TRBJ2-7, with D perhaps matching TRBD2 (5 bases). CDR1 is SGHAT and CDR2 is FQDESV in the germline V gene (reference sequence). V was trimmed by 4 bases and J by 7 bases, leaving 17 bases between them. The CDR3 totals 14 residues.

The CDR3 bases are TGCAGCGTTGGGGTGTCAGGGGGGGAGACCCAGTACTTC. This translates into CSVGVSGGETQYF. The chain couples TRBV29-1 to TRBJ2-5; tentative D call: TRBD1 (7 bases). Trimming left V 4 bases short and J 5 bases short, with 14 bases between. This CDR3 has 13 residues. The germline V gene encodes CDR1 SQVTM and CDR2 ANQGSEA.